The rows below give T cell receptor beta chains drawn from one sample of a study of cytomegalovirus exposure and HLA in healthy donors. Sequencing was performed with immunoSEQ multiplex PCR; in TCRdb, only in-frame clones are kept and a portion is missing. The sample lists 160,000 or so clones, around 77% occurring once. The material sequenced was PBMCs. Receptor source: a woman aged 40 to 50 in good health and CMV-seronegative. CDR3s include the opening cysteine and the closing phenylalanine or tryptophan. Fields, in order: clone size, V gene, D gene, J gene, CDR3 DNA, CDR3 protein. The D gene is left open where the match is weak. For some rows the clone size is stated as once, few or many, or as a class when expanded; others skip it.

>NA|TRBV11-2|TRBD2|TRBJ2-4
TGTGCCAGCAGCTTAGGCGGGAGCGGAGACATTCAGTACTTC
CASSLGGSGDIQYF
>NA|TRBV29-1|TRBD2|TRBJ2-7
TGCAGCACCCTGACTAGCGGGATAGATTACGAGCAGTACTTC
CSTLTSGIDYEQYF
>NA|TRBV7-9|NA|TRBJ1-4
TGTGCCAGCGCTCCGAGTGCATCCGTTGAAAAACTGTTTTTT
CASAPSASVEKLFF
>NA|TRBV5-4|NA|TRBJ2-7
TGTGCCAGCAGCTTCGGTCAATCCTTCGAGCAGTACTTC
CASSFGQSFEQYF
>NA|TRBV7-9|NA|TRBJ1-2
TGTGCCAGCAGCCCCAGCGGGGGATATGGCTACACCTTC
CASSPSGGYGYTF
>NA|TRBV2|NA|TRBJ1-1
TGTGCCAGCAGTGAATGGGGGGGAGACACTGAAGCTTTCTTT
CASSEWGGDTEAFF
>NA|TRBV23-1|NA|TRBJ2-3
TGCGCCAGCAGTCAATCTAGGGGTATCACAGATACGCAGTATTTT
CASSQSRGITDTQYF
>NA|TRBV2|NA|TRBJ2-3
TGTGCCAGCAGTAGCGGTTCTAGCACAGATACGCAGTATTTT
CASSSGSSTDTQYF
>NA|TRBV11-3|TRBD2|TRBJ2-3
TGTGCCAGCAGCTTGGCTCCAACTAGCGGGAGCGCAGATACGCAGTATTTT
CASSLAPTSGSADTQYF
>NA|TRBV30|NA|TRBJ2-7
TGTGCCTGGAGTGTAGACCCCTCGGGGCAGTACTTC
CAWSVDPSGQYF
>once|TRBV7-6|TRBD1|TRBJ1-3
TGTGCCAGCAGCTCCACGACAGGGGTCCGCAACACCATATATTTT
CASSSTTGVRNTIYF
>NA|TRBV5-4|TRBD2|TRBJ2-2
TGTGCCACGGGACTAGCGGGAGTCATCGGGGAGCTGTTTTTT
CATGLAGVIGELFF
>NA|TRBV7-6|TRBD2|TRBJ2-1
TGTGCCAGCAGCTTACCCGACCGGACTAGCGGGTCCAGTGAGCAGTTCTTC
CASSLPDRTSGSSEQFF
>NA|TRBV10-3|NA|TRBJ2-7
TGTGCCATCAGTGAGTCCGGGCGGAGGGACTCCTACGAGCAGTACTTC
CAISESGRRDSYEQYF
>NA|TRBV7-8|TRBD1|TRBJ1-2
TGTGCCAGCAGCCCGAGGGACAGGGCTTCCTATGGCTACACCTTC
CASSPRDRASYGYTF
>NA|TRBV5-6|NA|TRBJ2-5
TGTGCCAGCAGGAGACTAGGAGCCAAAGAGGCCCAGTACTTC
CASRRLGAKEAQYF
>NA|TRBV6-1|NA|TRBJ2-1
TGTGCCAGCGCGCGACTAGGCCCCTACAATGAGCAGTTCTTC
CASARLGPYNEQFF
>NA|TRBV7-9|TRBD1|TRBJ1-5
TGTGCCAGCAGCTCCGGACAGGGGAGTCAGCCCCAGCATTTT
CASSSGQGSQPQHF
>NA|TRBV7-9|NA|TRBJ2-7
TGTGCCAGCAGCTTAGGCGGGGGCCAATACGAGCAGTACTTC
CASSLGGGQYEQYF
>NA|TRBV2|TRBD1|TRBJ2-2
TGTGCCAGCCGGACAGGGAAAAACACCGGGGAGCTGTTTTTT
CASRTGKNTGELFF
>NA|TRBV18|NA|TRBJ1-5
TGTGCCAGCTCACGGGATAGGAGGGCCCAGCATTTT
CASSRDRRAQHF
>NA|TRBV7-2|NA|TRBJ2-7
TGTGCCAGCAGCTTAGTCGGTTTGGTTCGGGGCGAGCAGTACTTC
CASSLVGLVRGEQYF